These 16 T cell receptor beta chains share one sample of origin, sequenced in a study of CD8 T cells in ankylosing spondylitis. General observations from the study: Blood from ankylosing spondylitis patients appeared to carry a characteristic roughly eight-variant TCR beta motif.

What these receptors recognize is not known. Via MiXCR, TCRdb re-called the 5' RACE reads, giving one row per CDR3 protein. The sample consists of around 540,000 distinct CDR3 sequences, 9.5% to 15% of them appearing once. Input material: blood, either unsorted or a sorted T cell fraction (not recorded which). The source of these receptors is a male donor with ankylosing spondylitis.

This clonotype was picked up a small number of times. The rearrangement uses TRBV5-1 and TRBJ2-7; a weak D match, TRBD2 (5 bases). In germline, CDR1 is SGHRS, CDR2 YFSETQ. V shed 4 bases and J shed 5 bases, with 13 bases lying between them. The CDR3 contains 13 residues. The CDR3 region is CASSTRGIHEQYF. Written as DNA, the CDR3 is TGCGCCAGCAGCACCCGAGGGATCCACGAGCAGTACTTC.

In this sample, this clonotype turned up many times. The V gene is TRBV11-2, the J gene TRBJ1-5; tentative D call: TRBD1 (5 bases). V lost 1 base and J lost 1, with 8 bases in between. Germline CDR1 reads SGHAT; CDR2 reads FQNNGV. This CDR3 contains 15 residues. CDR3 coding DNA: TGTGCCAGCAGCTTAGGCAGGGCCAGCAATCAGCCCCAGCATTTT. Its translation: CASSLGRASNQPQHF.

DNA of the CDR3: TGCGCCAGCAGCTTTGGCGAGGAGACCCAGTACTTC. This codes for CASSFGEETQYF. The gene calls are TRBV5-1 and TRBJ2-5, with D unclear. This CDR3 region has 12 residues. Trimming stripped 2 bases from V and 5 bases from J, with 7 bases between. Germline-derived CDR1 and CDR2 are SGHRS and YFSETQ.

This chain uses TRBV4-2 with TRBJ2-7; tentatively, D is TRBD2 (5 bases). CDR3 size: 14 residues. The germline V gene has CDR1 LGHNA and CDR2 YNFKEQ. Trimming pared 0 bases from V and 6 bases from J, leaving 12 bases between. As DNA, the CDR3 is TGTGCCAGCAGCCAAGAATGGGCTAGCTCCGAGCAGTACGTC. It encodes CASSQEWASSEQYV.

This clonotype was found many times. The chain links TRBV10-3 to TRBJ1-4; D remains unclear. CDR1 and CDR2 (germline): ENHRY, SYGVKD. The V end lost 0 bases, the J end lost 6 bases, and 11 bases lay between the germline ends. CDR3 size: 15 residues. The CDR3 sequence is CAISESVGMDEKLFF. The CDR3 nucleotides read TGTGCCATCAGTGAGTCGGTGGGAATGGATGAAAAACTGTTTTTT.

CDR3 loop: CASRRTGVSEAFF. DNA for the CDR3: TGTGCCAGCAGGAGGACAGGGGTCTCTGAAGCTTTCTTT. The chain combines TRBV2 with TRBJ1-1; TRBD1 matches at 9 bases. Germline CDR1 reads SNHLY; CDR2 reads FYNNEI. This CDR3 region has 13 residues. V was clipped by 6 bases and J by 6 bases; unmatched bases: 5.

This clonotype was seen only a few times. The genes are TRBV19 and TRBJ1-5; D remains ambiguous. This CDR3 spans 14 amino acids. V lost 3 bases and J lost 0, with 6 bases in between. In germline, CDR1 is LNHDA, CDR2 SQIVND (reference sequence). This CDR3 is CASSITNSNQPQHF. The CDR3 DNA follows: TGTGCCAGTAGTATCACAAATAGCAATCAGCCCCAGCATTTT.

This clonotype has just a few counts. The rearrangement joins TRBV12-3 or TRBV12-4 to TRBJ1-2; D is unclear. The CDR3 spans 14 residues. V was clipped by 5 bases and J by 5 bases, with 15 bases between them. This CDR3 is CASSLPGSLYGYTF. DNA for the CDR3: TGTGCCAGCAGTCTCCCGGGAAGCCTTTATGGCTACACCTTC.

This clonotype appeared a few times. The chain is built from TRBV29-1 and TRBJ2-7, with 11 bases that match TRBD2. The trim removed 1 base at V and 2 bases at J, leaving 1 base unmatched. The length of the CDR3 is 14 residues. From germline, CDR1 is SQVTM and CDR2 ANQGSEA. The CDR3 DNA follows: TGCAGCGTTGAAGGACTAGCGGGGCCCTACGAGCAGTACTTC. Translating gives CSVEGLAGPYEQYF.

This chain connects TRBV6-5 to TRBJ2-7, with D possibly matching TRBD2 (6 bases). Per the germline V gene, CDR1 is MNHEY and CDR2 is SVGAGI. This CDR3 contains 16 residues. With 0 bases removed from V and 0 bases from J, the gap between germline ends came to 12 bases. The CDR3 spells CASSYSPGGISYEQYF. In nucleotides, the CDR3 is TGTGCCAGCAGTTACTCGCCCGGGGGAATCTCCTACGAGCAGTACTTC.

There are a few counts of this clonotype. The chain recombines TRBV18 with TRBJ1-3; D perhaps matches TRBD1 (5 bases). The CDR3 has 19 amino acids. The V gene lost 0 bases and the J gene lost 6 bases, with 24 bases spanning the gap. Germline V CDR1 and CDR2: KGHSH, LQKENI. CDR3 loop: CASSPPRGSFGVWENTIYF. In DNA, the CDR3 is TGTGCCAGCTCACCACCGAGGGGATCTTTTGGAGTCTGGGAAAACACCATATATTTT. Variable domain in full (rest from reference TRBV18 and TRBJ1-3): NAGVMQNPRHLVRRRGQEARLRCSPMKGHSHVYWYRQLPEEGLKFMVYLQKENIIDESGMPKERFSAEFPKEGPSILRIQQVVRGDSAAYFCASSPPRGSFGVWENTIYFGEGSWLTVV.

This clonotype was counted at least ten times. This sequence joins TRBV6-5 and TRBJ1-6; perhaps TRBD1 as D (6 bases). The CDR3 loop spans 14 amino acids. Per the germline V gene, CDR1 is MNHEY and CDR2 is SVGAGI. Trimming removed 2 bases from V and 8 bases from J, with 10 bases in between. The DNA of the CDR3 is TGTGCCAGCAGTTACGGGGGGCGTGATTCACCCCTCCACTTT. Its translation: CASSYGGRDSPLHF.

This clonotype was detected a few times. This chain joins TRBV6-5 and TRBJ2-3, with D perhaps matching TRBD2 (5 bases). Trimming removed 0 bases at V and 5 bases at J, with 9 bases between. The germline V gene encodes CDR1 MNHEY and CDR2 SVGAGI. The CDR3 has 14 amino acids. The CDR3 nucleotides are TGTGCCAGCAGTTACTCCACCGGGATAGATACGCAGTATTTT. As protein: CASSYSTGIDTQYF.

This chain links TRBV2 with TRBJ2-7, with D possibly TRBD1 on 6 matching bases. The CDR3 spans 14 residues. With 3 bases removed from V and 2 bases from J, the gap between germline ends came to 11 bases. Germline loops: CDR1 SNHLY, CDR2 FYNNEI. The CDR3 is CASSDRTATYEQYV. DNA of the CDR3: TGTGCCAGCAGTGACAGGACAGCCACCTACGAGCAGTACGTC.

The chain is built from TRBV24-1 and TRBJ2-1; no reliable D call. The CDR3 has 14 amino acids. The V gene's germline CDR1 is KGHDR and CDR2 SFDVKD. Between the trimmed V and J ends, which lost 3 bases and 0 bases, there was a span of 5 bases. DNA for the CDR3: TGTGCCACCAGTGATCCCTACTCCTACAATGAGCAGTTCTTC. Translation: CATSDPYSYNEQFF.

At least ten counts were recorded for this clonotype. V is TRBV11-2 and J is TRBJ2-7, with TRBD2 matching 8 bases. Germline CDR1 is SGHAT and CDR2 is FQNNGV. The CDR3 contains 18 residues. Germline trimming cut 7 bases from V and 2 bases from J; bases unmatched to any gene: 19. The CDR3 is CASIPGGSIKEKPYEQYF. CDR3 bases: TGTGCCAGCATCCCGGGGGGGTCGATAAAGGAGAAGCCCTACGAGCAGTACTTC.